Given below is one T cell receptor beta chain in context. The sample is drawn from a study of beta chain features in type 1 diabetes. Reverse transcription of all isolated RNA meant that expressed TCRB transcripts were sequenced. Sequenced by immunoSEQ multiplex PCR; TCRdb stores in-frame clones only, minus some. In the table there are roughly 370,000 clones, more than 11% of which are singletons. The CDR3 sequence is 17 residues long. V lost 0 bases and J lost 4; bases outside the gene matches: 5. Germline loops: CDR1 SEHNR, CDR2 FQNEAQ (reference sequence). Sequenced material: naive CD4+ T cells from blood. This TCR came from a man aged 30 to 39 in good health. The gene calls are TRBV7-9 and TRBJ2-3, with 12 bases that match TRBD1. In DNA, the CDR3 is TGTGCCAGCAGCTTAGCGCTGGGACAGGGGGCTTCAGATACGCAGTATTTT. Translation: CASSLALGQGASDTQYF. The full variable domain, rest sourced from reference TRBV7-9 and TRBJ2-3, is DTGVSQNPRHKITKRGQNVTFRCDPISEHNRLYWYRQTLGQGPEFLTYFQNEAQLEKSRLLSDRFSAERPKGSFSTLEIQRTEQGDSAMYLCASSLALGQGASDTQYFGPGTRLTVL.